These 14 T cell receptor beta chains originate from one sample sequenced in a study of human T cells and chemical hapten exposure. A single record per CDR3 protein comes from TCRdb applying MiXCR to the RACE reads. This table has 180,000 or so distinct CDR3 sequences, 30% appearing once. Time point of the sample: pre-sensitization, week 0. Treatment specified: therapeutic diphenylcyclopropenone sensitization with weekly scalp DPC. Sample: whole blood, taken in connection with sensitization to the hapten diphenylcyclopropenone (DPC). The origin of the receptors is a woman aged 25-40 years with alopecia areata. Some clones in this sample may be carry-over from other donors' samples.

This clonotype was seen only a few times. The CDR3 loop is CASSLVATSRGYTF. In nucleotides, the CDR3 is TGTGCCAGCAGTTTAGTGGCAACCTCTAGGGGCTACACCTTC. The V call is TRBV28, the J call TRBJ1-2; D gene ambiguous. The CDR3 sequence is 14 residues long. Germline V lookup: CDR1 MDHEN, CDR2 SYDVKM. V lost 2 bases, J lost 8 bases, and 15 bases lay in between.

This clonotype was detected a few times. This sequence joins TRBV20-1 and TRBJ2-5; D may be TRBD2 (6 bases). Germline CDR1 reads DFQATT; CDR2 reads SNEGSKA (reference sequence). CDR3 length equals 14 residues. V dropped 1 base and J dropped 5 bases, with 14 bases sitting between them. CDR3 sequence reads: CSARGSEGWETQYF. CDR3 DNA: TGCAGTGCTAGAGGATCGGAGGGGTGGGAGACCCAGTACTTC.

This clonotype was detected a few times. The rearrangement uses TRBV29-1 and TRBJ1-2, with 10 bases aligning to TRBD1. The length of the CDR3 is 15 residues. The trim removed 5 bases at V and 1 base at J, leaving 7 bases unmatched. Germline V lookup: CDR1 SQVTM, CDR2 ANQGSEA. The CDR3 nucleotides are TGCAGCGTTCTTTCCGGGACAGGGGATAACTATGGCTACACCTTC. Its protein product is CSVLSGTGDNYGYTF.

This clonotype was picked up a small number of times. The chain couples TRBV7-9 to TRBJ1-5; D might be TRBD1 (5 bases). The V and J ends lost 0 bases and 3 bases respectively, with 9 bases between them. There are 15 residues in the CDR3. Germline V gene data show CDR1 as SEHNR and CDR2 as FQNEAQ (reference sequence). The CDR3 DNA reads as TGTGCCAGCAGCTTAGCGTGGGGGTCCAATCAGCCCCAGCATTTT. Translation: CASSLAWGSNQPQHF.

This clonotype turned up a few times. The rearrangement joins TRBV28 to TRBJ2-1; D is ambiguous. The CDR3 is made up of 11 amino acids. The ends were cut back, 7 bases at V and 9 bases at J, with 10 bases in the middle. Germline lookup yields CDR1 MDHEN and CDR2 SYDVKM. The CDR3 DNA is TGTGCCAGCATTAGTAGTGGTGAGCAGTTCTTC. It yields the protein CASISSGEQFF.

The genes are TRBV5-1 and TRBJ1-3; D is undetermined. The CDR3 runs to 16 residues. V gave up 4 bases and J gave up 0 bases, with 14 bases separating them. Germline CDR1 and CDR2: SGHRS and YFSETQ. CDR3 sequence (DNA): TGCGCCAGCAGCCTGGGTCCTCCGAACTCTGGAAACACCATATATTTT. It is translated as CASSLGPPNSGNTIYF.

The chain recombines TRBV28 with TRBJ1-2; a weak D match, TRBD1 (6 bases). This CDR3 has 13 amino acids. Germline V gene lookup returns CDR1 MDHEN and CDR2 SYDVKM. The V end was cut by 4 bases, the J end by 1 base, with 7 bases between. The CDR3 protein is CASSSDSNYGYTF. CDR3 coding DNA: TGTGCCAGCAGTTCGGACAGTAACTATGGCTACACCTTC.

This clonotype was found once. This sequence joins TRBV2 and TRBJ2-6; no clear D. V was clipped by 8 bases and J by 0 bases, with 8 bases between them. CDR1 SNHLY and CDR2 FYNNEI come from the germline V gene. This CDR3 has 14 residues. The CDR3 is CASCRDSGANVLTF. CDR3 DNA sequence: TGTGCCAGCTGTAGAGACTCTGGGGCCAACGTCCTGACTTTC. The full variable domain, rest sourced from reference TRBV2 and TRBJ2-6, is EPEVTQTPSHQVTQMGQEVILRCVPISNHLYFYWYRQILGQKVEFLVSFYNNEISEKSEIFDDQFSVERPDGSNFTLKIRSTKLEDSAMYFCASCRDSGANVLTFGAGSRLTVL.

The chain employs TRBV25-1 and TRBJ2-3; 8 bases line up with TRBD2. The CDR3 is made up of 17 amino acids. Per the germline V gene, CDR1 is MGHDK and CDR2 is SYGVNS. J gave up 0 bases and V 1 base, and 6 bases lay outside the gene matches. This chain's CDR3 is CASSEFFSSGSTDTQYF. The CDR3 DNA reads TGTGCCAGCAGTGAATTCTTTTCTAGCGGGAGCACAGATACGCAGTATTTT. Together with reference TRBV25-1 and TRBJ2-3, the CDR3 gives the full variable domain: EADIYQTPRYLVIGTGKKITLECSQTMGHDKMYWYQQDPGMELHLIHYSYGVNSTEKGDLSSESTVSRIRTEHFPLTLESARPSHTSQYLCASSEFFSSGSTDTQYFGPGTRLTVL.

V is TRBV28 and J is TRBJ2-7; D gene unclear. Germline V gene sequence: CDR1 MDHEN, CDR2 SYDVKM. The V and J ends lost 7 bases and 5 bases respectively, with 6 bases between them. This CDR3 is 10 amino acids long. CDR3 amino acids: CASKSHEQYF. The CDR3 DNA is TGTGCCAGCAAATCCCACGAGCAGTACTTC.

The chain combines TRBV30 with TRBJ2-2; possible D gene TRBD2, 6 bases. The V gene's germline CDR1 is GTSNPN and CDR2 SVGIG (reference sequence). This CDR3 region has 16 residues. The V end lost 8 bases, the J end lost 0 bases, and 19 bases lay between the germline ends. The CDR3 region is CAAKLPGTANTGELFF. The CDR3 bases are TGTGCCGCTAAACTCCCCGGGACTGCGAACACCGGGGAGCTGTTTTTT.

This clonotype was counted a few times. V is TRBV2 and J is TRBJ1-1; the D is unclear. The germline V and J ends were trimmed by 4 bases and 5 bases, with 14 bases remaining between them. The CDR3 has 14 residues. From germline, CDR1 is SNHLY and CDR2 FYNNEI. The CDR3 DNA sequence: TGTGCCAGCAGTGCTTTCGAGGTTGTGACTGAAGCTTTCTTT. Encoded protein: CASSAFEVVTEAFF.

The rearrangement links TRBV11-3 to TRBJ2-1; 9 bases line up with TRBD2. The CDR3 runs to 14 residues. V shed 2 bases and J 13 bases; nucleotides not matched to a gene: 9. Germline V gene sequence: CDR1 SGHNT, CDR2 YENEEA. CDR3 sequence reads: CASSLSPAGGNQFF. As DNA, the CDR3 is TGTGCCAGCAGCTTATCCCCAGCGGGGGGCAACCAGTTCTTC.

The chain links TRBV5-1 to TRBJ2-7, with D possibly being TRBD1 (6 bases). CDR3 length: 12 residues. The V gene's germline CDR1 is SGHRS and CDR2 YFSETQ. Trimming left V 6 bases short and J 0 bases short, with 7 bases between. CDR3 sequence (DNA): TGCGCCAGCAAGGACAGCTCCTACGAGCAGTACTTC. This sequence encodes CASKDSSYEQYF. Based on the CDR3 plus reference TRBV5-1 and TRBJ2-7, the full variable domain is KAGVTQTPRYLIKTRGQQVTLSCSPISGHRSVSWYQQTPGQGLQFLFEYFSETQRNKGNFPGRFSGRQFSNSRSEMNVSTLELGDSALYLCASKDSSYEQYFGPGTRLTVT.